The 18 T cell receptor beta chains in this list originate from one sample, sequenced in a study of T cells after yellow fever vaccination. Each CDR3 protein gets one entry after TCRdb re-called the 5' RACE reads with MiXCR. Of approximately 61,000 distinct CDR3 sequences listed, more than 5.5% were seen once; the top ten hold around 38%. Sequenced here: CD8+ T cells sorted from PBMCs, sampled on the day of the first yellow fever vaccination. The receptors shown here come from a man between 18 and 29 years old who received the YFV17D yellow fever vaccine.

There are many counts of this clonotype. V is TRBV6-2 or TRBV6-3 and J is TRBJ1-1, with 9 bases that match TRBD1. V shed 5 bases and J 1 base; nucleotides not matched to a gene: 11. The CDR3 loop spans 17 amino acids. Germline V CDR1 and CDR2: MNHEY, SVGEGT. CDR3 DNA: TGTGCCAGCAGTACCTACAACAGGGGGCCAAAGAACACTGAAGCTTTCTTT. As protein: CASSTYNRGPKNTEAFF.

The V gene is TRBV12-3 or TRBV12-4, the J gene TRBJ1-5; D ambiguous. The CDR3 length is 14 residues. V gave up 6 bases and J gave up 1 base, with 10 bases separating them. For the CDR3, the DNA is TGTGCCAGCAGGCCTCCGGGAAGCAATCAGCCCCAGCATTTT. Translating it yields CASRPPGSNQPQHF.

The V gene is TRBV7-2, the J gene TRBJ2-7; TRBD1 might be the D (6 bases). The V and J ends lost 7 bases and 4 bases respectively, with 14 bases between them. The CDR3 runs to 13 residues. CDR1 and CDR2 (germline): SGHTA, FQGNSA. CDR3 DNA: TGTGCCAGCACTAGGGGGTATCAATACGAGCAGTACGTC. This translates into CASTRGYQYEQYV.

This clonotype came up many times. V and J are TRBV6-5 and TRBJ2-3; no clear D. Germline loops: CDR1 MNHEY, CDR2 SVGAGI. V shed 2 bases and J shed 3 bases, with 9 bases lying between them. CDR3 length equals 14 residues. Here the CDR3 DNA reads TGTGCCAGCAGTTACGAGACGGCGACAGATACGCAGTATTTT. Protein sequence: CASSYETATDTQYF.

This clonotype was recorded many times. The V and J genes are TRBV5-1 and TRBJ1-2, with 9 bases matching TRBD1. The germline CDR1 and CDR2 sequences are SGHRS and YFSETQ. V trimming: 0 bases; J trimming: 3 bases; junction bases outside the gene matches: 0. This CDR3 is 14 amino acids long. CDR3 loop: CASSLGQGDYGYTF. In nucleotides, the CDR3 is TGCGCCAGCAGCTTGGGACAGGGGGACTATGGCTACACCTTC.

The rearrangement joins TRBV6-5 to TRBJ2-2, with D tentatively TRBD2 (6 bases). The CDR3 contains 15 residues. Germline V gene data show CDR1 as MNHEY and CDR2 as SVGAGI. With 0 bases removed from V and 5 bases from J, the gap between germline ends came to 10 bases. This CDR3 reads CASSYSTEGTGELFF. The CDR3 bases are TGTGCCAGCAGTTACTCGACGGAGGGAACCGGGGAGCTGTTTTTT.

This clonotype was seen many times. V and J are TRBV5-1 and TRBJ2-5, with 10 bases that match TRBD1. Germline CDR1 and CDR2: SGHRS and YFSETQ. The ends lost 5 bases at V and 5 bases at J; junction bases unmatched: 9. This CDR3 is 15 amino acids long. The CDR3 DNA reads as TGCGCCAGCAGTCCGGGACAGGGGACTTTGGAGACCCAGTACTTC. This translates into CASSPGQGTLETQYF.

This clonotype was seen ten or more times. The chain carries TRBV7-9 and TRBJ2-3; a possible D gene is TRBD2 (6 bases). V was pared by 2 bases and J by 3 bases, with 15 bases between. The CDR3 is 16 residues long. From germline, CDR1 is SEHNR and CDR2 FQNEAQ (reference sequence). CDR3: CASSLLLRGGTDTQYF. CDR3 sequence (DNA): TGTGCCAGCAGCTTATTATTGCGGGGCGGAACAGATACGCAGTATTTT. The whole variable domain, filled in from reference TRBV7-9 and TRBJ2-3, reads DTGVSQNPRHKITKRGQNVTFRCDPISEHNRLYWYRQTLGQGPEFLTYFQNEAQLEKSRLLSDRFSAERPKGSFSTLEIQRTEQGDSAMYLCASSLLLRGGTDTQYFGPGTRLTVL.

This clonotype was found many times. The chain carries TRBV7-2 and TRBJ1-1; D unclear. V shed 1 base and J shed 4 bases, with 13 bases lying between them. Germline CDR1 reads SGHTA; CDR2 reads FQGNSA. The CDR3 spans 15 residues. This CDR3 is CASSLERRGGTEAFF. CDR3 in DNA: TGTGCCAGCAGCTTAGAGCGGAGAGGCGGCACTGAAGCTTTCTTT. Variable domain in full (rest from reference TRBV7-2 and TRBJ1-1): GAGVSQSPSNKVTEKGKDVELRCDPISGHTALYWYRQSLGQGLEFLIYFQGNSAPDKSGLPSDRFSAERTGGSVSTLTIQRTQQEDSAVYLCASSLERRGGTEAFFGQGTRLTVV.

In this sample, this clonotype turned up many times. The chain has TRBV29-1 and TRBJ2-1; TRBD2 matches 9 bases. Germline V gene data show CDR1 as SQVTM and CDR2 as ANQGSEA. The J segment lost 7 bases and the V segment lost 6 bases, leaving 7 bases of the junction unmatched. CDR3 length: 13 amino acids. CDR3 bases: TGCAGCGTCTCGGGACTAGCAGTAAATGAGCAGTTCTTC. Residues: CSVSGLAVNEQFF.

This clonotype showed up many times. V is TRBV11-2 and J is TRBJ1-3; unclear D gene. Germline lookup yields CDR1 SGHAT and CDR2 FQNNGV. This CDR3 is 19 amino acids long. Deletions cut 0 bases from V and 0 bases from J, with 18 bases between. CDR3 sequence reads: CASSLDGWSSPTSGNTIYF. In nucleotides, the CDR3 is TGTGCCAGCAGCTTAGATGGCTGGAGTTCCCCGACCTCTGGAAACACCATATATTTT. The variable domain in full, with the rest retrieved from reference TRBV11-2 and TRBJ1-3, is EAGVAQSPRYKIIEKRQSVAFWCNPISGHATLYWYQQILGQGPKLLIQFQNNGVVDDSQLPKDRFSAERLKGVDSTLKIQPAKLEDSAVYLCASSLDGWSSPTSGNTIYFGEGSWLTVV.

This clonotype was counted ten times or more. The chain carries TRBV5-1 and TRBJ1-3, with D tentatively TRBD1 (5 bases). This CDR3 spans 15 amino acids. V lost 2 bases to trimming and J lost 0 bases, with 9 bases between them. Germline values: CDR1 SGHRS, CDR2 YFSETQ. The CDR3 here is CASSFAGNSGNTIYF. The CDR3 bases are TGCGCCAGCAGCTTTGCAGGGAACTCTGGAAACACCATATATTTT.

This clonotype was counted between two and nine times. The chain uses TRBV11-2 and TRBJ2-7; D remains unclear. CDR1 and CDR2 from the germline V gene are SGHAT and FQNNGV. Trimming shortened V by 3 bases and J by 3 bases, and 9 bases separated the two germline ends. This CDR3 comprises 13 residues. The CDR3 loop is CASSLTVSYEQYF. The CDR3 DNA reads TGTGCCAGCAGCTTGACCGTAAGCTACGAGCAGTACTTC.

The chain is built from TRBV7-8 and TRBJ2-3; 15 nucleotides align to TRBD2. The germline gives CDR1 SGHVS, CDR2 FQNEAQ. Trimming removed 7 bases from V and 2 bases from J; junction bases left unmatched: 13. This CDR3 contains 19 residues. The DNA for the CDR3 is TGTGCCAGCACCATGGGACTAGCGGGGGGAGGGCGGCTCACAGATACGCAGTATTTT. Its protein is CASTMGLAGGGRLTDTQYF.

This clonotype occurred many times. This chain connects TRBV4-1 to TRBJ2-5; TRBD2 matches 13 bases. Germline values: CDR1 MGHRA, CDR2 YSYEKL. This CDR3 is 14 amino acids long. Unmatched junction bases numbered 1, after V lost 4 bases and J lost 5 bases. The CDR3 DNA reads as TGCGCCAGCAGCCGACTAGCGGGGGGTGAGACCCAGTACTTC. This codes for CASSRLAGGETQYF.

The sample holds many counts of this clonotype. J is TRBJ1-3 and V is TRBV10-3; D is undetermined. The germline V gene encodes CDR1 ENHRY and CDR2 SYGVKD. Trimming stripped 10 bases from V and 0 bases from J, with 16 bases between. This CDR3 comprises 15 residues. The CDR3 region has the DNA TGTGCCACTGCTCCGGGCAGTACCTCTGGAAACACCATATATTTT. Translation: CATAPGSTSGNTIYF.

The V and J genes are TRBV6-9 and TRBJ2-3; 10 bases are shared with TRBD2. J was trimmed by 3 bases and V by 2 bases; bases with no gene match: 2. The CDR3 covers 15 residues. Germline V gene lookup returns CDR1 MNHGY and CDR2 SVAAGI. The CDR3 DNA follows: TGTGCCAGCAGTTATATTAGCGGGGGGACAGATACGCAGTATTTT. It encodes CASSYISGGTDTQYF.

V gene TRBV27 combines with J gene TRBJ1-2, with no clear D. Germline V lookup: CDR1 MNHEY, CDR2 SMNVEV (reference sequence). V shed 1 base and J shed 2 bases, with 11 bases lying between them. The CDR3 length is 15 residues. The CDR3 DNA reads TGTGCCAGCAGTTTATGGGGAAGGTCGAACTATGGCTACACCTTC. Translation: CASSLWGRSNYGYTF.